Shown below are 26 T cell receptor beta chains from a single sample sequenced in a study of patients and donors after allogeneic stem cell transplantation. MiXCR, applied by TCRdb to the RT-PCR reads, yields one record per CDR3 protein. This repertoire shows hundreds of thousands of distinct CDR3 sequences, approximately 16% found once; its top ten account for 7.2%. Material: blood, either unsorted or a sorted T cell fraction (not recorded which). The receptors derive from a human donor who was either an allogeneic HSCT recipient or a stem cell or donor lymphocyte infusion donor (not recorded which). It is not recorded whose cells these are; they may come from a transplant donor.

The chain links TRBV12-3 or TRBV12-4 to TRBJ2-4; D possibly matches TRBD1 or TRBD2 (5 bases each). Between the trimmed V and J ends, which lost 8 bases and 9 bases, there was a span of 11 bases. The CDR3 runs 11 residues. The CDR3 DNA follows: TGTGCCAGCGGGGACGAGATCATTCAGTACTTC. Amino acid sequence: CASGDEIIQYF.

V and J are TRBV25-1 and TRBJ2-2; D is possibly TRBD1 or TRBD2 (6 bases each). Germline-derived CDR1 and CDR2 are MGHDK and SYGVNS. V was cut by 5 bases and J by 8 bases, with 12 bases left in between. This CDR3 region has 13 residues. This chain's CDR3 is CASSYGGRGELFF. CDR3 DNA: TGTGCCAGCAGTTACGGGGGCCGGGGGGAGCTGTTTTTT.

V and J are TRBV24-1 and TRBJ2-2; D is perhaps TRBD1 (6 bases). The CDR3 runs to 17 residues. The V and J ends lost 1 base and 6 bases respectively, with 17 bases between them. Germline values: CDR1 KGHDR, CDR2 SFDVKD. In DNA, the CDR3 is TGTGCCACCAGTGATTTAGGTACAGGGAAAGAATCCGGGGAGCTGTTTTTT. Translation: CATSDLGTGKESGELFF.

This clonotype turned up a few times. J is TRBJ2-7 and V is TRBV11-2, with 12 bases aligning to TRBD2. Looked up from germline, CDR1 is SGHAT and CDR2 is FQNNGV. The CDR3 consists of 16 residues. The J segment lost 5 bases and the V segment lost 4 bases, leaving 9 bases of the junction unmatched. CDR3 nucleotides: TGTGCCAGCAGCTCTAGCGGGAGGGCCAAATCAGACGAGCAGTACTTC. Translation: CASSSSGRAKSDEQYF.

The V call is TRBV9, the J call TRBJ2-1, with a weak D call TRBD2 (5 bases). Deletions cut 1 base from V and 1 base from J, with 9 bases between. This CDR3 is 15 amino acids long. Germline lookup yields CDR1 SGDLS and CDR2 YYNGEE. The CDR3 DNA reads TGTGCCAGCAGCGTACAGTCGGGGTCCTACAATGAGCAGTTCTTC. As protein: CASSVQSGSYNEQFF.

The V and J genes are TRBV6-5 and TRBJ1-2; TRBD1 matches 8 bases. Germline lookup yields CDR1 MNHEY and CDR2 SVGAGI. The CDR3 contains 16 residues. Unmatched junction bases numbered 11, after V lost 0 bases and J lost 8 bases. In DNA form, the CDR3 reads TGTGCCAGCAGTTACTCGCATTGGCAGGGGGCTTGGGGCTACACCTTC. It encodes CASSYSHWQGAWGYTF.

This clonotype came up many times. The chain combines TRBV4-3 with TRBJ2-7; perhaps TRBD1 as D (5 bases). Germline V gene data show CDR1 as LGHNA and CDR2 as YSLEER. V lost 5 bases to trimming and J lost 2 bases, with 13 bases between them. The CDR3 loop spans 14 amino acids. The CDR3 spells CASSRGLQAYEQYF. CDR3 in DNA: TGCGCCAGCAGCAGGGGTTTACAGGCCTACGAGCAGTACTTC.

The chain combines TRBV7-3 with TRBJ1-5; tentative D call: TRBD1 (5 bases). CDR3 length equals 13 residues. V lost 4 bases to trimming and J lost 3 bases, with 7 bases between them. Per germline, CDR1 SGHTA and CDR2 FQGTGA. The CDR3 nucleotides are TGTGCCAGCAGCTGGACACACAATCAGCCCCAGCATTTT. This gives the protein CASSWTHNQPQHF.

The CDR3 bases are TGTGCCATCAATAACGGGGGGGTAGCAGATACGCAGTATTTT. Translated, it gives CAINNGGVADTQYF. This rearrangement joins TRBV10-3 to TRBJ2-3; TRBD2 aligns across 8 bases. The CDR3 spans 14 residues. The J segment lost 4 bases and the V segment lost 7 bases, leaving 7 bases of the junction unmatched. Per germline, CDR1 ENHRY and CDR2 SYGVKD.

Only a few counts were recorded for this clonotype. The chain links TRBV29-1 to TRBJ2-1; 7 bases match TRBD2. The trim removed 4 bases at V and 8 bases at J, leaving 5 bases unmatched. The CDR3 sequence is 12 residues long. CDR1 SQVTM and CDR2 ANQGSEA come from the germline V gene. DNA of the CDR3: TGCAGCGTTGGCTCTGCGGGGGATGAGCAGTTCTTC. This encodes CSVGSAGDEQFF.

Note on this clonotype: A much larger clone lies a single base off, so this may be a read error. J is TRBJ1-4 and V is TRBV9; D unclear. This CDR3 comprises 14 residues. Germline assignment: CDR1 SGDLS and CDR2 YYNGEE. CDR3 bases: TGTGCCAGCGGCGTATCCCACAAAAGGGAAAAACTGTTTTTT. It specifies CASGVSHKREKLFF.

The table lists this clonotype with a few counts. This chain joins TRBV5-1 and TRBJ1-1, with TRBD1 identical over 7 bases. Germline assignment: CDR1 SGHRS and CDR2 YFSETQ. Unmatched junction bases numbered 4, after V lost 0 bases and J lost 5 bases. The CDR3 runs to 14 residues. The CDR3: CASSLEGAWTEAFF. The DNA for the CDR3 is TGCGCCAGCAGCTTGGAGGGGGCTTGGACTGAAGCTTTCTTT.

This clonotype appeared a few times. V is TRBV7-2 and J is TRBJ2-3, with 10 bases aligning to TRBD1. The CDR3 has 15 amino acids. The junction had 7 bases not matched to a gene; V was cut back by 5 bases and J by 5 bases. The germline CDR1 and CDR2 sequences are SGHTA and FQGNSA. DNA of the CDR3: TGTGCCAGCAGCCTAGAGACAGGGGGCGTAGATACGCAGTATTTT. As protein: CASSLETGGVDTQYF.

This sequence joins TRBV18 and TRBJ1-2; no clear D. The V gene lost 3 bases and the J gene lost 8 bases, with 13 bases spanning the gap. Germline CDR1 KGHSH, CDR2 LQKENI. The CDR3 has 13 amino acids. This chain's CDR3 is CASSPVQAGGYTF. CDR3 nucleotides: TGTGCCAGCTCACCGGTCCAGGCAGGCGGCTACACCTTC.

The chain combines TRBV25-1 with TRBJ2-7; 12 bases line up with TRBD1. V was clipped by 1 base and J by 4 bases; unmatched bases: 5. CDR3 size: 16 residues. Germline V gene data show CDR1 as MGHDK and CDR2 as SYGVNS. The CDR3 reads CASSEWGTGGVYEQYF. The CDR3 DNA reads TGTGCCAGCAGTGAATGGGGGACAGGGGGCGTATACGAGCAGTACTTC.

This clonotype occurred a few times. The genes are TRBV9 and TRBJ2-6, with D possibly TRBD2 on 5 matching bases. Germline V gives CDR1 SGDLS, CDR2 YYNGEE. This CDR3 contains 15 residues. Trimming took 1 base from V and 4 from J, leaving 9 bases between them. CDR3 nucleotides: TGTGCCAGCAGCGTAAGCGGCGGGGGGGCCAACGTCCTGACTTTC. Translating gives CASSVSGGGANVLTF.

This clonotype was picked up a small number of times. The chain has TRBV6-5 and TRBJ2-7, with TRBD1 as a possible D gene (6 bases). The ends were cut back, 2 bases at V and 3 bases at J, with 11 bases in the middle. Germline CDR1 reads MNHEY; CDR2 reads SVGAGI. The CDR3 consists of 14 residues. CDR3 nucleotide sequence: TGTGCCAGCAGTTACCTACAGGGCCACTACGAGCAGTACTTC. Protein sequence: CASSYLQGHYEQYF.

This clonotype has ten or more counts. The chain combines TRBV11-2 with TRBJ2-1; TRBD2 aligns across 8 bases. The CDR3 is made up of 14 amino acids. V lost 2 bases and J lost 7; bases outside the gene matches: 4. Germline V gene data show CDR1 as SGHAT and CDR2 as FQNNGV. The CDR3 DNA sequence: TGTGCCAGCAGCTTAACGGGGGGGCCTAATGAGCAGTTCTTC. As protein: CASSLTGGPNEQFF. The variable domain in full, completed from reference TRBV11-2 and TRBJ2-1, reads EAGVAQSPRYKIIEKRQSVAFWCNPISGHATLYWYQQILGQGPKLLIQFQNNGVVDDSQLPKDRFSAERLKGVDSTLKIQPAKLEDSAVYLCASSLTGGPNEQFFGPGTRLTVL.

This clonotype was observed a handful of times. V and J are TRBV25-1 and TRBJ1-3; D is ambiguous. CDR1 and CDR2 from the germline V gene are MGHDK and SYGVNS. The CDR3 is 14 amino acids. V was clipped by 3 bases and J by 4 bases, with 10 bases between them. The CDR3 loop is CASSDITGGNTIYF. The CDR3 DNA is TGTGCCAGCAGTGATATAACGGGAGGAAACACCATATATTTT.

The rearrangement uses TRBV20-1 and TRBJ2-1, with a tentative D call TRBD1 (5 bases). The CDR3 has 14 amino acids. Per the germline V gene, CDR1 is DFQATT and CDR2 is SNEGSKA (reference sequence). V was shortened by 6 bases and J by 2 bases, with 14 bases between the two germline ends. The CDR3 DNA is TGCAGTGCCCCGGACATCAACACCTACAATGAGCAGTTCTTC. Encoded protein: CSAPDINTYNEQFF.

V usage is TRBV7-3 and J usage is TRBJ2-1; TRBD2 is a possible D gene (6 bases). The germline V gene encodes CDR1 SGHTA and CDR2 FQGTGA. The CDR3 extends over 17 amino acids. Trimming shortened V by 4 bases and J by 6 bases, and 22 bases separated the two germline ends. CDR3 sequence reads: CASSSIVTAGISNEQFF. CDR3 DNA sequence: TGTGCCAGCAGCTCAATAGTAACGGCGGGGATAAGCAATGAGCAGTTCTTC. Complete variable domain (other parts from reference TRBV7-3 and TRBJ2-1): GAGVSQTPSNKVTEKGKYVELRCDPISGHTALYWYRQSLGQGPEFLIYFQGTGAADDSGLPNDRFFAVRPEGSVSTLKIQRTERGDSAVYLCASSSIVTAGISNEQFFGPGTRLTVL.

This clonotype was recorded only once. The rearrangement joins TRBV5-6 to TRBJ1-1, with TRBD1 matching over 9 bases. The germline V gene has CDR1 SGHDT and CDR2 YYEEEE. V shed 4 bases and J 6 bases; nucleotides not matched to a gene: 10. The CDR3 consists of 15 residues. The DNA for the CDR3 is TGTGCCAGCAGCGCCGGACCGGACAGGGGACCTGAAGCTTTCTTT. This codes for CASSAGPDRGPEAFF.

This clonotype was seen more than once but under ten times. This rearrangement joins TRBV5-6 to TRBJ2-5; 7 bases align to TRBD2. The CDR3 extends over 13 amino acids. From germline, CDR1 is SGHDT and CDR2 YYEEEE. With V trimmed by 4 bases and J by 5 bases, 5 bases remained unmatched. The CDR3 here is CASSAGGWETQYF. Here the CDR3 DNA reads TGTGCCAGCAGCGCCGGGGGGTGGGAGACCCAGTACTTC.

This clonotype has more than one count but fewer than ten. The rearrangement joins TRBV7-6 to TRBJ1-1; D remains unclear. CDR1 is SGHVS and CDR2 is FNYEAQ in the germline V gene. Trimming cost V 4 bases and J 1 base, with 7 bases left between them. The CDR3 has 13 amino acids. In DNA form, the CDR3 reads TGTGCCAGCAGCTCCGTTGAGAACACTGAAGCTTTCTTT. Translated, it gives CASSSVENTEAFF.

This clonotype came up many times. This rearrangement joins TRBV5-1 to TRBJ2-2; D gene ambiguous. V dropped 3 bases and J dropped 5 bases, with 5 bases sitting between them. Germline V gene lookup returns CDR1 SGHRS and CDR2 YFSETQ. This CDR3 is built from 12 residues. CDR3 bases: TGCGCCAGCAGCTCGGAAACCGGGGAGCTGTTTTTT. Its protein product is CASSSETGELFF.

This clonotype was seen more than once but under ten times. The gene calls are TRBV6-1 and TRBJ2-7; 16 positions agree with TRBD2. This CDR3 contains 18 residues. Germline CDR1 is MNHNS and CDR2 is SASEGT. The junction had 8 bases not matched to a gene; V was cut back by 3 bases and J by 3 bases. The CDR3 reads CASSEAGLAGGYFYEQYF. Written as DNA, the CDR3 is TGTGCCAGCAGTGAGGCGGGACTAGCGGGAGGGTACTTCTACGAGCAGTACTTC.